Below, 23 T cell receptor beta chains from the same sample are listed, as sequenced in a study of cytomegalovirus exposure and HLA in healthy donors. PCR primers comprised 60 Vbeta and 13 Jbeta primers. TCRdb's table, derived via immunoSEQ multiplex PCR, lists solely in-frame clones and lacks some. The repertoire consists of approximately 74,000 clones, with around 78% occurring once and the leading ten covering over 9.5%. Sequenced: PBMCs. The receptor set was obtained from a man in his forties or fifties in good health and CMV-seronegative.

The V call is TRBV19, the J call TRBJ1-5, with 11 bases that match TRBD1. Germline assignment: CDR1 LNHDA and CDR2 SQIVND (reference sequence). V shed 2 bases, J shed 1 base, and the junction held 7 bases outside the gene matches. This CDR3 contains 18 residues. The CDR3 region has the DNA TGTGCCAGTAGTATACCGGGACAGGGGGGGTGGAGCAATCAGCCCCAGCATTTT. The encoded protein is CASSIPGQGGWSNQPQHF.

The V call is TRBV5-4, the J call TRBJ2-5; D may be TRBD2 (7 bases). This CDR3 spans 16 amino acids. V gave up 2 bases and J gave up 5 bases, with 19 bases separating them. Looked up from germline, CDR1 is SGHNT and CDR2 is YYREEE (reference sequence). This CDR3 reads CASSFALGGGEETQYF. CDR3 nucleotides: TGTGCCAGCAGCTTTGCACTGGGGGGGGGCGAGGAGACCCAGTACTTC.

This chain connects TRBV9 to TRBJ2-3; D perhaps matches TRBD2 (7 bases). This CDR3 contains 15 residues. From germline, CDR1 is SGDLS and CDR2 YYNGEE. Trimming cost V 4 bases and J 6 bases, with 18 bases left between them. Here the CDR3 DNA reads TGTGCCAGCAGCCCGGGGGGATGGGGGCGGGATACGCAGTATTTT. Its translation: CASSPGGWGRDTQYF.

This clone appeared once. The chain links TRBV28 to TRBJ1-1, with TRBD1 identical over 8 bases. V dropped 6 bases and J dropped 5; count of bases not matched to a gene: 11. The CDR3 totals 15 residues. Germline V gene data show CDR1 as MDHEN and CDR2 as SYDVKM. In nucleotides, the CDR3 is TGTGCCAGCAGACCTCCTCAGGGGGCGGTAACTGAAGCTTTCTTT. Translated: CASRPPQGAVTEAFF.

CDR3 residues: CASSTTRNNEQFF. CDR3 in DNA: TGTGCCAGCAGTACTACCCGGAACAATGAGCAGTTCTTC. The gene calls are TRBV6-5 and TRBJ2-1; D unresolved. The CDR3 contains 13 residues. Looked up from germline, CDR1 is MNHEY and CDR2 is SVGAGI. Trimming took 5 bases from V and 5 from J, leaving 10 bases between them.

The V gene is TRBV10-3, the J gene TRBJ2-3; a possible D gene is TRBD2 (5 bases). The CDR3 has 14 residues. The germline V gene has CDR1 ENHRY and CDR2 SYGVKD. V was clipped by 6 bases and J by 0 bases, with 10 bases between them. CDR3: CAISRTVSTDTQYF. The CDR3 coding sequence is TGTGCCATCAGCCGGACTGTGAGCACAGATACGCAGTATTTT.

The rearrangement links TRBV21-1 to TRBJ2-3; the table calls TRBD1, which could not be checked here. TRBV21-1 is a pseudogene segment. CDR3 length equals 20 residues. In nucleotides, the CDR3 is TGTGCCAGCAGCCCATCCCGTCAGAAGTACAGGGAACCCCACACAGATACGCAGTATTTT. This encodes CASSPSRQKYREPHTDTQYF.

In its sample, this clone was seen a few times. The chain employs TRBV4-1 and TRBJ2-2; D might be TRBD1 (6 bases). Germline assignment: CDR1 MGHRA and CDR2 YSYEKL. V lost 6 bases and J lost 2, with 10 bases in between. CDR3 length: 14 residues. CDR3 loop: CASRSTGNTGELFF. The CDR3 DNA is TGCGCCAGCAGATCGACAGGAAACACCGGGGAGCTGTTTTTT.

This clone was observed a few times. CDR3 residues: CASSLTVQANTEAFF. CDR3 DNA: TGCGCCAGCAGCCTTACGGTCCAGGCGAACACTGAAGCTTTCTTT. The gene calls are TRBV5-1 and TRBJ1-1; D uncertain. Germline V gene sequence: CDR1 SGHRS, CDR2 YFSETQ. Trimming left V 4 bases short and J 1 base short, with 14 bases between. The CDR3 contains 15 residues.

This chain links TRBV5-1 with TRBJ1-6, with TRBD1 identical over 7 bases. Germline CDR1 reads SGHRS; CDR2 reads YFSETQ. V shed 2 bases and J 4 bases; nucleotides not matched to a gene: 6. This CDR3 has 16 amino acids. CDR3 in DNA: TGCGCCAGCAGCTTAAGGGACAGCGGATATAATTCACCCCTCCACTTT. This encodes CASSLRDSGYNSPLHF.

The J gene is TRBJ2-1, the V gene TRBV6-5, with D maybe TRBD2 (6 bases). This CDR3 comprises 15 residues. Trimming took 4 bases from V and 6 from J, leaving 16 bases between them. Germline V gene lookup returns CDR1 MNHEY and CDR2 SVGAGI. The DNA of the CDR3 is TGTGCCAGCAGTTTGACTGGGTTGGGGGGCAATGAGCAGTTCTTC. It specifies CASSLTGLGGNEQFF.

The V and J genes are TRBV25-1 and TRBJ2-1; 12 bases align to TRBD2. V shed 2 bases and J 8 bases; nucleotides not matched to a gene: 4. This CDR3 contains 15 residues. Germline CDR1 and CDR2: MGHDK and SYGVNS. The CDR3 DNA sequence: TGTGCCAGCAGTGAAACTAGCGGGAGGTTGGATGAGCAGTTCTTC. Residues: CASSETSGRLDEQFF.

The V and J genes are TRBV2 and TRBJ1-2, with 7 nucleotides matching TRBD1. V lost 4 bases, J lost 13 bases, and 9 bases stayed unmatched. The CDR3 totals 12 residues. Germline CDR1 is SNHLY and CDR2 is FYNNEI. The CDR3 nucleotides are TGTGCCAGCAGTGTCCCCGGGACAGTTGGCACCTTC. Amino acids: CASSVPGTVGTF.

J is TRBJ2-5 and V is TRBV6-5, with 7 nucleotides matching TRBD1. Trimming removed 7 bases from V and 6 bases from J; junction bases left unmatched: 8. CDR3 length equals 13 residues. The V gene's germline CDR1 is MNHEY and CDR2 SVGAGI. CDR3: CASTKKGAQTQYF. For the CDR3, the DNA is TGTGCCAGCACCAAAAAGGGGGCACAGACCCAGTACTTC.

Of note for this clone: One junction end disagrees with the germline gene, perhaps due to a read error. This chain connects TRBV5-1 to TRBJ1-6; TRBD1 is a possible D gene (6 bases). The CDR3 contains 13 residues. Germline assignment: CDR1 SGHRS and CDR2 YFSETQ. The CDR3 DNA is TGCGCCAGCAGACCAGGGGAGCATTCCCCCCTCCACTTT. It is translated as CASRPGEHSPLHF. Variable domain in full (rest from reference TRBV5-1 and TRBJ1-6): KAGVTQTPRYLIKTRGQQVTLSCSPISGHRSVSWYQQTPGQGLQFLFEYFSETQRNKGNFPGRFSGRQFSNSRSEMNVSTLELGDSALYLCASRPGEHSPLHFGNGTRLTVT.

The chain links TRBV25-1 to TRBJ2-7; weak D call: TRBD1 (5 bases). The CDR3 length is 13 residues. Germline V gene data show CDR1 as MGHDK and CDR2 as SYGVNS. The germline V and J ends were trimmed by 8 bases and 2 bases, with 13 bases remaining between them. CDR3: CASRLTGAYEQYF. The CDR3 region has the DNA TGTGCCAGCCGACTCACAGGTGCCTACGAGCAGTACTTC.

The chain has TRBV21-1 and TRBJ1-5; the D segment call TRBD1 is taken from the table without a DNA check. TRBV21-1 is labeled a pseudogene. CDR3 length equals 14 residues. The CDR3 bases are TGTGCCAGCAGCGGGACAGGGAGGAATCAGCCCCAGCATTTT. This gives the protein CASSGTGRNQPQHF.

The rearrangement links TRBV6-1 to TRBJ2-1; D is possibly TRBD1 (5 bases). The germline CDR1 and CDR2 sequences are MNHNS and SASEGT. The CDR3 is made up of 12 amino acids. Trimming took 11 bases from V and 7 from J, leaving 15 bases between them. CDR3 in amino acids: CASFGASNEQFF. The CDR3 DNA reads as TGTGCCTCCTTTGGGGCATCTAATGAGCAGTTCTTC.

There are a few counts of this clone. V is TRBV6-5 and J is TRBJ1-1; D is possibly TRBD1 (5 bases). This CDR3 spans 13 amino acids. The V and J ends lost 6 bases and 3 bases respectively, with 11 bases between them. Germline V gene sequence: CDR1 MNHEY, CDR2 SVGAGI. The CDR3, as DNA: TGTGCCAGCAGAAGGGGTGGGTACACTGAAGCTTTCTTT. Amino acids: CASRRGGYTEAFF.

V and J are TRBV5-5 and TRBJ2-3; the D is unclear. The CDR3 extends over 15 amino acids. The ends were cut back, 0 bases at V and 3 bases at J, with 11 bases in the middle. Germline lookup yields CDR1 SGHKS and CDR2 YYEKEE (reference sequence). The CDR3 loop reads CASSLDVSVTDTQYF. In nucleotides, the CDR3 is TGTGCCAGCAGCTTGGACGTTTCGGTTACAGATACGCAGTATTTT.

The rearrangement links TRBV9 to TRBJ1-1; TRBD1 is a possible D gene (5 bases). The CDR3 is made up of 18 amino acids. CDR1 and CDR2 from the germline V gene are SGDLS and YYNGEE. V was clipped by 4 bases and J by 1 base, with 23 bases between them. This CDR3 reads CASSSTNREQGRNTEAFF. CDR3 in DNA: TGTGCCAGCAGCTCGACGAACCGTGAGCAGGGAAGGAACACTGAAGCTTTCTTT.

As DNA, the CDR3 is TGTGCCAGCTCACCCAGCGGGAGCGGTGAGACCCAGTACTTC. As protein: CASSPSGSGETQYF. The chain recombines TRBV18 with TRBJ2-5, with 8 bases that match TRBD2. V trimming: 3 bases; J trimming: 5 bases; junction bases outside the gene matches: 5. Per germline, CDR1 KGHSH and CDR2 LQKENI. The CDR3 spans 14 residues.

The rearrangement joins TRBV11-3 to TRBJ1-1, with a weak D call TRBD1 (6 bases). CDR1 SGHNT and CDR2 YENEEA come from the germline V gene. The germline V and J ends were trimmed by 3 bases and 1 base, with 9 bases remaining between them. The CDR3 sequence is 14 residues long. CDR3 amino acids: CASSFGRGNTEAFF. The DNA of the CDR3 is TGTGCCAGCAGCTTTGGCAGGGGGAACACTGAAGCTTTCTTT.